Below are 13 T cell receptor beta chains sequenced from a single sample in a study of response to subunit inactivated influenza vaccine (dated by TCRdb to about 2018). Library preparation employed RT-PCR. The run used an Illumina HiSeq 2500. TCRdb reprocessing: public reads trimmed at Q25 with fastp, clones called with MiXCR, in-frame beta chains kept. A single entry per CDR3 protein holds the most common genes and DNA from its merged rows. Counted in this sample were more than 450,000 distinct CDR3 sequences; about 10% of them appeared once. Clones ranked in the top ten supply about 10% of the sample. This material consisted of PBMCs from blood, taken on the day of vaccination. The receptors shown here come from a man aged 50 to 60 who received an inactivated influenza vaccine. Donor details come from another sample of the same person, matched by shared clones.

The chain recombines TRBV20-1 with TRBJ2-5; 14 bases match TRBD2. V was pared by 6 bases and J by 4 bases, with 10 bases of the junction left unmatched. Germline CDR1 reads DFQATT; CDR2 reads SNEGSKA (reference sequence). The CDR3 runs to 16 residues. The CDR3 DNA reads TGCAGTGCCCCAGGGGGGACTAGCGGGAGTAGAGAGACCCAGTACTTC. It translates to CSAPGGTSGSRETQYF.

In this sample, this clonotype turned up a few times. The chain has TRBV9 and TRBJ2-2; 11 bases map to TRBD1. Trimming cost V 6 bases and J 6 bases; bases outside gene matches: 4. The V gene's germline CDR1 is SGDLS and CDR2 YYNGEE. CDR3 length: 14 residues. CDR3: CASTGQGASGELFF. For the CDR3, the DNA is TGTGCCAGCACTGGACAGGGGGCCTCCGGGGAGCTGTTTTTT.

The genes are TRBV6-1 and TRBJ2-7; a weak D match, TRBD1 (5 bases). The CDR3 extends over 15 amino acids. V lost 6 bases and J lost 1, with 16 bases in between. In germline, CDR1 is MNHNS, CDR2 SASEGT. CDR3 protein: CASRPGHGNSYEQYF. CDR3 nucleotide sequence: TGTGCCAGCAGACCAGGACATGGGAATTCCTACGAGCAGTACTTC.

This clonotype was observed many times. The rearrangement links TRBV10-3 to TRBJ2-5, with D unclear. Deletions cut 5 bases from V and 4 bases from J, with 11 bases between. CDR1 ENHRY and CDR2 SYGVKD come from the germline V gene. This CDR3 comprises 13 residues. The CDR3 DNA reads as TGTGCCATCAGTCCAGACAAGTCAGAGACCCAGTACTTC. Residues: CAISPDKSETQYF.

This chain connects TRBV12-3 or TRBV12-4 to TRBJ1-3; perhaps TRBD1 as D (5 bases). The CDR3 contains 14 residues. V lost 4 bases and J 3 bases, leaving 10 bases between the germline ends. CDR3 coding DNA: TGTGCCAGCAGTTCATGGGGGAATGGAAACACCATATATTTT. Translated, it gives CASSSWGNGNTIYF.

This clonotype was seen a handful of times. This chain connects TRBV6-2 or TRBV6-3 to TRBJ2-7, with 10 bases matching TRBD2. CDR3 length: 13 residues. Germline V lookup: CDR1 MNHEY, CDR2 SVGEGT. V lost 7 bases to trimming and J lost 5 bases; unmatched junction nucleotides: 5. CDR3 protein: CASKASGSNEQYF. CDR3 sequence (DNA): TGTGCCAGCAAAGCTAGCGGGAGTAACGAGCAGTACTTC.

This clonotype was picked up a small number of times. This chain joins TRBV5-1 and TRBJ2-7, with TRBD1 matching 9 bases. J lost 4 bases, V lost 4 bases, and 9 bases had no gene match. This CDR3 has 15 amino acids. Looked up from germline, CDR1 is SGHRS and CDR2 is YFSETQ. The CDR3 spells CASSPTGTGLYEQYF. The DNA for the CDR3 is TGCGCCAGCAGCCCGACCGGGACAGGGTTGTACGAGCAGTACTTC.

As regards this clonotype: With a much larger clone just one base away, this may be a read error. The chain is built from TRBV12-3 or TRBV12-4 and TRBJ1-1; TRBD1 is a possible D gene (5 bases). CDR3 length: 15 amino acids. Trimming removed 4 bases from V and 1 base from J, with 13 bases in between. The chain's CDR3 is CASSSWTRKNTEAFF. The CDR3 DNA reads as TGTGCCAGCAGTTCATGGACACGGAAGAACACTGAAGCTTTCTTT.

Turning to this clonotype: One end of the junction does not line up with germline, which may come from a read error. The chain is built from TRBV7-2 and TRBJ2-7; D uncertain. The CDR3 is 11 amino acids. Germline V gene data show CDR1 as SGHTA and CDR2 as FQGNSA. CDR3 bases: TGTGCCAGAAGCTTGTCATACGAGCAGTACTTC. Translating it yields CARSLSYEQYF.

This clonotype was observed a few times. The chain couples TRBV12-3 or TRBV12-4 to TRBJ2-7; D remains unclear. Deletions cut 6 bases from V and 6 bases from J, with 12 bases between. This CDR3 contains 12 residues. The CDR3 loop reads CASSPHRGEQYF. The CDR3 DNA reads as TGTGCCAGCAGCCCCCATCGCGGCGAGCAGTACTTC.

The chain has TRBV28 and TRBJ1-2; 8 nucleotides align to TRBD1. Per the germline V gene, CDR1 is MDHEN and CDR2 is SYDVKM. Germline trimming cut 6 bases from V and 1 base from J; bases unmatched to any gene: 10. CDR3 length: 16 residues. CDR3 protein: CASRGTGVANNYGYTF. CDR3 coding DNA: TGTGCCAGCAGAGGGACAGGAGTGGCCAATAACTATGGCTACACCTTC.

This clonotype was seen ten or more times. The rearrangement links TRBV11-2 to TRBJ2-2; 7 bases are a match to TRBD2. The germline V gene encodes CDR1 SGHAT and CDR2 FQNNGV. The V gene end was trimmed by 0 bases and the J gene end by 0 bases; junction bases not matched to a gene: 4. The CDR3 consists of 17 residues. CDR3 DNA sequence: TGTGCCAGCAGCTTAGATGGGCGGGGGACGAACACCGGGGAGCTGTTTTTT. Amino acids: CASSLDGRGTNTGELFF.

The CDR3 DNA sequence: TGCAGCGCTTGGGGGGCAGGTCCCTCCTACGAGCAGTACTTC. As protein: CSAWGAGPSYEQYF. The J gene is TRBJ2-7, the V gene TRBV29-1, with D perhaps assigned TRBD1 or TRBD2 (6 bases each). The germline V and J ends were trimmed by 7 bases and 0 bases, with 16 bases remaining between them. CDR3 size: 14 residues. The germline V gene has CDR1 SQVTM and CDR2 ANQGSEA.